Listed here are 19 T cell receptor beta chains from one sample, sequenced in a study of shared clonotypes between healthy human individuals. The assay was immunoSEQ multiplex PCR, and TCRdb's table has in-frame clones only and misses some. The repertoire includes more than 2 million clones, 85% to 95% of them detected once, and roughly 0.13% sits in the top ten. The sequencing input was naive CD4+ T cells sorted from blood. Subset in this sample: CD45RA+ positively selected. These receptors came from a man between 18 and 29 years old in good health.

Details on this clone: Other DNA sequences from this sample encode an identical CDR3 as well. This chain links TRBV29-1 with TRBJ1-1; D is unclear. The V gene lost 4 bases and the J gene lost 0 bases, with 9 bases spanning the gap. This CDR3 spans 13 amino acids. Looked up from germline, CDR1 is SQVTM and CDR2 is ANQGSEA. The CDR3 nucleotides read TGCAGCGTTGTAATACAATTGAACACTGAAGCTTTCTTT. This codes for CSVVIQLNTEAFF.

This clone was seen only once. V usage is TRBV6-1 and J usage is TRBJ2-3; 9 positions agree with TRBD2. The germline V gene has CDR1 MNHNS and CDR2 SASEGT. Trimming at V came to 4 bases and at J to 2 bases, leaving 7 bases not matched to a gene. The length of the CDR3 is 16 residues. The CDR3 is CASSALAGLITDTQYF. In nucleotides, the CDR3 is TGTGCCAGCAGTGCCCTAGCGGGGTTGATCACAGATACGCAGTATTTT.

The J gene is TRBJ1-3, the V gene TRBV11-2; no reliable D call. This CDR3 is built from 13 residues. CDR1 and CDR2 (germline): SGHAT, FQNNGV. V gave up 5 bases and J gave up 4 bases, with 9 bases separating them. The CDR3 DNA is TGTGCCAGCAGCGCCTCTAGGGGAAACACCATATATTTT. It is translated as CASSASRGNTIYF.

Remarks on this clone: One end of the junction does not line up with germline, which may come from a read error. The rearrangement joins TRBV7-7 to TRBJ2-5; perhaps TRBD2 as D (6 bases). Germline V gives CDR1 SSHAT, CDR2 FNYEAQ (reference sequence). The CDR3 has 14 residues. CDR3 sequence (DNA): TGTGCTAGCAGCTTAGAACTGCGGGGAGAGACCCAGTACTTC. Amino acid sequence: CASSLELRGETQYF.

The chain joins TRBV19 to TRBJ2-1; the match to TRBD2 covers 11 bases. From germline, CDR1 is LNHDA and CDR2 SQIVND (reference sequence). V shed 4 bases and J 6 bases; nucleotides not matched to a gene: 8. This CDR3 comprises 16 residues. CDR3 nucleotide sequence: TGTGCCAGTAGTAGCCCTCTAGCGGGAGGTTTCAATGAGCAGTTCTTC. Translating gives CASSSPLAGGFNEQFF.

Turning to this clone: The sample has other DNA sequences that encode this CDR3 too. The chain carries TRBV20-1 and TRBJ2-7, with D unresolved. The V and J ends lost 0 bases and 7 bases respectively, with 7 bases between them. The V gene's germline CDR1 is DFQATT and CDR2 SNEGSKA (reference sequence). The length of the CDR3 is 11 residues. The DNA for the CDR3 is TGCAGTGCTAGAGATCTGGGGGAGCAGTACTTC. Translated: CSARDLGEQYF.

The rearrangement uses TRBV7-9 and TRBJ1-1; tentative D call: TRBD1 (6 bases). The CDR3 is made up of 16 amino acids. V was shortened by 3 bases and J by 4 bases, with 18 bases between the two germline ends. CDR1 and CDR2 (germline): SEHNR, FQNEAQ (reference sequence). CDR3 bases: TGTGCCAGCAGCTTCGGAAAACAGGGTGTAGCCACTGAAGCTTTCTTT. Translated, it gives CASSFGKQGVATEAFF.

The gene calls are TRBV7-8 and TRBJ2-7, with TRBD1 matching over 10 bases. The CDR3 loop spans 15 amino acids. Trimming cost V 5 bases and J 3 bases; bases outside gene matches: 7. Germline values: CDR1 SGHVS, CDR2 FQNEAQ. This CDR3 reads CASSRGTGVSYEQYF. In DNA, the CDR3 is TGTGCCAGCAGCAGAGGGACAGGGGTTAGCTACGAGCAGTACTTC.

The chain joins TRBV7-2 to TRBJ2-7, with a possible D match to TRBD2 (6 bases). This CDR3 is built from 14 residues. CDR1 is SGHTA and CDR2 is FQGNSA in the germline V gene. The V end lost 2 bases, the J end lost 2 bases, and 10 bases lay between the germline ends. The DNA for the CDR3 is TGTGCCAGCAGCTTACAGTGGACTACCTACGAGCAGTACTTC. It specifies CASSLQWTTYEQYF.

This chain joins TRBV2 and TRBJ1-2, with no clear D. The germline V gene encodes CDR1 SNHLY and CDR2 FYNNEI. Deletions cut 6 bases from V and 7 bases from J, with 6 bases between. The CDR3 is 10 amino acids. The CDR3 DNA reads TGTGCCAGCAGGGCAACTGGCTACACCTTC. Its translation is CASRATGYTF.

For this clone: Other nucleotide sequences from this sample produce the same CDR3. The V gene is TRBV18, the J gene TRBJ1-6; D uncertain. V was pared by 2 bases and J by 5 bases, with 1 base between. CDR1 and CDR2 from the germline V gene are KGHSH and LQKENI. The CDR3 runs 12 residues. The CDR3 nucleotides are TGTGCCAGCTCACCAAATAATTCACCCCTCCACTTT. Translation gives CASSPNNSPLHF.

The chain employs TRBV25-1 and TRBJ1-6, with TRBD1 identical over 8 bases. V was pared by 6 bases and J by 9 bases, with 4 bases of the junction left unmatched. Germline loops: CDR1 MGHDK, CDR2 SYGVNS. The CDR3 is 13 amino acids. This chain's CDR3 is CASSGQGVSPLHF. DNA for the CDR3: TGTGCCAGCAGCGGACAGGGTGTTTCACCCCTCCACTTT.

The chain is built from TRBV30 and TRBJ2-7; 9 nucleotides line up with TRBD1. This CDR3 comprises 12 residues. The germline V gene has CDR1 GTSNPN and CDR2 SVGIG (reference sequence). The V and J ends lost 5 bases and 5 bases, in that order; junction bases with no gene match: 4. CDR3 in DNA: TGTGCCTGGGGGACAGGGTTAGACGAGCAGTACTTC. Protein product: CAWGTGLDEQYF.

The V call is TRBV18, the J call TRBJ1-6; D is perhaps TRBD1 (5 bases). CDR3 length: 17 amino acids. From germline, CDR1 is KGHSH and CDR2 LQKENI. V was trimmed by 3 bases and J by 13 bases, leaving 25 bases between them. This chain's CDR3 is CASSPGAGPLSSGPLHF. In DNA form, the CDR3 reads TGTGCCAGCTCACCGGGAGCAGGGCCCTTAAGCTCAGGGCCCCTCCACTTT.

V gene TRBV7-3 combines with J gene TRBJ1-3; D gene unclear. Germline V CDR1 and CDR2: SGHTA, FQGTGA. Trimming removed 2 bases at V and 4 bases at J, with 12 bases between. CDR3 length equals 15 residues. In DNA, the CDR3 is TGTGCCAGCAGCTTAGTTCGAGGCAGAGGAAACACCATATATTTT. As protein: CASSLVRGRGNTIYF.

Only a few counts were recorded for this clone. The V and J genes are TRBV18 and TRBJ2-1, with D possibly TRBD2 on 5 matching bases. The V gene lost 0 bases and the J gene lost 1 base, with 10 bases spanning the gap. Germline CDR1 reads KGHSH; CDR2 reads LQKENI. This CDR3 contains 16 residues. The DNA for the CDR3 is TGTGCCAGCTCACCACCGAGGGCCAAGTCCTACAATGAGCAGTTCTTC. It specifies CASSPPRAKSYNEQFF.

This clone was picked up one time. The chain joins TRBV7-2 to TRBJ2-2, with 7 bases that match TRBD1. Germline lookup yields CDR1 SGHTA and CDR2 FQGNSA. This CDR3 is 15 amino acids long. The J segment lost 6 bases and the V segment lost 6 bases, leaving 10 bases of the junction unmatched. CDR3 loop: CASSPQQGIPGELFF. The CDR3 nucleotides read TGTGCCAGCAGTCCACAACAGGGGATCCCCGGGGAGCTGTTTTTT.

This clone was recorded only once. The identical CDR3 is also encoded by other nucleotide sequences in the sample. The chain employs TRBV5-1 and TRBJ2-2, with D tentatively TRBD1 (5 bases). Trimming stripped 2 bases from V and 0 bases from J, with 8 bases between. CDR3 length: 15 residues. Germline CDR1 is SGHRS and CDR2 is YFSETQ. CDR3 amino acids: CASSLDRPNTGELFF. CDR3 nucleotides: TGCGCCAGCAGCTTAGACAGACCGAACACCGGGGAGCTGTTTTTT.

Concerning this clone: Additional DNA sequences in this sample encode the identical CDR3. V is TRBV2 and J is TRBJ1-1; TRBD1 might be the D (6 bases). In germline, CDR1 is SNHLY, CDR2 FYNNEI. The CDR3 is made up of 13 amino acids. Trimming cost V 5 bases and J 2 bases, with 9 bases left between them. CDR3 sequence reads: CASSSDRNTEAFF. DNA for the CDR3: TGTGCCAGCAGTTCGGACAGAAACACTGAAGCTTTCTTT.